This T cell receptor (beta chain) was captured by sequencing in a study of blood T cells in healthy people across ages. Germline-derived CDR1 and CDR2 are SQVTM and ANQGSEA. Trimming cost V 4 bases and J 5 bases; bases outside gene matches: 7. This CDR3 contains 14 residues. Through a sample-barcoded 5' primer and a J-beta primer mix, a second PCR was run for about 6 to 11 cycles. TCRdb processed the 5' RACE reads anew with MiXCR; each CDR3 protein has one entry. This sample has about 680,000 distinct CDR3 sequences; 45% to 50% occur once, and the top ten carry under 35%. The TCR was taken from a woman aged 60-75 years in good health. The chain has TRBV29-1 and TRBJ2-5, with 10 bases aligning to TRBD2. Sequences were obtained from blood. Written as DNA, the CDR3 is TGCAGCGTTGTGGTTAGCGGGAGGAAGGAGACCCAGTACTTC. Its protein is CSVVVSGRKETQYF.